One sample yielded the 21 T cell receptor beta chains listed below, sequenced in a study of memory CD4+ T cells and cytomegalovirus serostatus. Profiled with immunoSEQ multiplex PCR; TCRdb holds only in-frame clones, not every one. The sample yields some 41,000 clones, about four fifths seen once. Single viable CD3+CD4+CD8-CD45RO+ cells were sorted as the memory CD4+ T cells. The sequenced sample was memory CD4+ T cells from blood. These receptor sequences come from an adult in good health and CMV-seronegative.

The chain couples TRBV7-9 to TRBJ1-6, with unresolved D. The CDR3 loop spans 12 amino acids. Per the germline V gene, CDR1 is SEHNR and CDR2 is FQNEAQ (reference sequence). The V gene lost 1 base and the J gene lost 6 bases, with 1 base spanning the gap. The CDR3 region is CASSLVNSPLHF. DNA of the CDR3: TGTGCCAGCAGCTTAGTTAATTCACCCCTCCACTTT.

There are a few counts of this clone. In DNA, the CDR3 is TGCGCCAGCAGCTTTCAGGGAGCGGACACTGAAGCTTTCTTT. This encodes CASSFQGADTEAFF. The chain uses TRBV5-1 and TRBJ1-1; tentative D call: TRBD1 (5 bases). CDR1 and CDR2 from the germline V gene are SGHRS and YFSETQ. The CDR3 sequence is 14 residues long. Trimming took 2 bases from V and 3 from J, leaving 11 bases between them.

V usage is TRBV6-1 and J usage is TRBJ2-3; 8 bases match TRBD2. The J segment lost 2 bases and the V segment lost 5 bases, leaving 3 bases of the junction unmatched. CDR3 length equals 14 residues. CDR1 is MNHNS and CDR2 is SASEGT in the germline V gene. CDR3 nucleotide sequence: TGTGCCAGCAGTTTAGCGGGGTACACAGATACGCAGTATTTT. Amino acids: CASSLAGYTDTQYF.

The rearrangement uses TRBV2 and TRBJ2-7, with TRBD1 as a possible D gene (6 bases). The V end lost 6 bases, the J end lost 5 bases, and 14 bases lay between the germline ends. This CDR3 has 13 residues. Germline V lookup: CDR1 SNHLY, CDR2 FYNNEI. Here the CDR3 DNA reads TGTGCCAGCAGGCCCGACAGGTACGACGAGCAGTACTTC. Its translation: CASRPDRYDEQYF.

Written as DNA, the CDR3 is TGTGCCAGCAGTTACGGGGGGTATAATGAAAAACTGTTTTTT. Its protein product is CASSYGGYNEKLFF. The chain combines TRBV6-6 with TRBJ1-4; D might be TRBD1 (5 bases). Trimming pared 2 bases from V and 4 bases from J, leaving 8 bases between. Germline-derived CDR1 and CDR2 are MNHNY and SVGAGI (reference sequence). The CDR3 contains 14 residues.

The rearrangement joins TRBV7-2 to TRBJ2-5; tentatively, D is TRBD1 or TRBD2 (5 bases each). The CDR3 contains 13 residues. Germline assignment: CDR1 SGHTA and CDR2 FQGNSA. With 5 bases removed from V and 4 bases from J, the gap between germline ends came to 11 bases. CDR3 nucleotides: TGTGCCAGCAGCCTATCGAGGGGAGAGACCCAGTACTTC. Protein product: CASSLSRGETQYF.

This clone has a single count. The CDR3 sequence: CASSYSSQIYEQYF. CDR3 DNA: TGTGCCAGCAGTTACTCGTCGCAGATATACGAGCAGTACTTC. The gene calls are TRBV6-5 and TRBJ2-7; no firm D call. V lost 0 bases to trimming and J lost 4 bases, with 10 bases between them. This CDR3 is 14 amino acids long. Germline CDR1 and CDR2: MNHEY and SVGAGI.

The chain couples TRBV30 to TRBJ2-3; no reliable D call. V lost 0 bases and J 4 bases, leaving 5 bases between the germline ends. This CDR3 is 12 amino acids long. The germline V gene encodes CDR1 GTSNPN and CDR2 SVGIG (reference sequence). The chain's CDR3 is CAWSVNPDTQYF. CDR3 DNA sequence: TGTGCCTGGAGTGTGAATCCAGATACGCAGTATTTT.

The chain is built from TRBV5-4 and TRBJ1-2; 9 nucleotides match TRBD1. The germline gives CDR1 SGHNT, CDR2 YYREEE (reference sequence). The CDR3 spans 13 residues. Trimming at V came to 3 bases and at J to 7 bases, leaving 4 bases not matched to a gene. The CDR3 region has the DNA TGTGCCAGCAGCTGGACAGGGGCGGGTGGCTACACCTTC. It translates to CASSWTGAGGYTF. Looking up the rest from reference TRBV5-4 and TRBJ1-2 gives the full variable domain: ETGVTQSPTHLIKTRGQQVTLRCSSQSGHNTVSWYQQALGQGPQFIFQYYREEENGRGNFPPRFSGLQFPNYSSELNVNALELDDSALYLCASSWTGAGGYTFGSGTRLTVV.

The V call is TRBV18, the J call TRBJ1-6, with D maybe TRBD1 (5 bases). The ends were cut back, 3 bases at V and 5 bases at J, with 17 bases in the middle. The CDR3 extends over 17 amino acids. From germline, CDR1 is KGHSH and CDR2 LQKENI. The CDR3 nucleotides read TGTGCCAGCTCACCCCAGAACTCAGGGTTGAATAATTCACCCCTCCACTTT. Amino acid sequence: CASSPQNSGLNNSPLHF.

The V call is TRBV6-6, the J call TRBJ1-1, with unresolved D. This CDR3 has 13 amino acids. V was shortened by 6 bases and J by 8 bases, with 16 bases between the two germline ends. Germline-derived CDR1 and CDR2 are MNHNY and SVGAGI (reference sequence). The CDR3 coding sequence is TGTGCCAGCAGACAGAGACACCTCCCCGAAGCTTTCTTT. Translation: CASRQRHLPEAFF.

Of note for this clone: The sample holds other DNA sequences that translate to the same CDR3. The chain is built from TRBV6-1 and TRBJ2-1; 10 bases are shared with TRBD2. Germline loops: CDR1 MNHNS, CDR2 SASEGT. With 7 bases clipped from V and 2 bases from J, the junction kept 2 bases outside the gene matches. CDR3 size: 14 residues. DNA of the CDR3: TGTGCCAGCATTCTAGCGGGGGCCTACAATGAGCAGTTCTTC. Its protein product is CASILAGAYNEQFF.

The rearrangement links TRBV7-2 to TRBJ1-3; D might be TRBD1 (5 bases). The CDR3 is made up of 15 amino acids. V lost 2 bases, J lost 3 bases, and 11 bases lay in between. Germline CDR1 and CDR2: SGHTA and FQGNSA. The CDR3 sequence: CASSLSWRGGNTIYF. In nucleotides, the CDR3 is TGTGCCAGCAGCTTAAGTTGGAGGGGTGGAAACACCATATATTTT.

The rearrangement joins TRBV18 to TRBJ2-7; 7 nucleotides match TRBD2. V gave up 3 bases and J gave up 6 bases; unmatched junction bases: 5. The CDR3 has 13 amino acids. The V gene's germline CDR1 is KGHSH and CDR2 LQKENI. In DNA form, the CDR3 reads TGTGCCAGCTCACCTATAGGGAGGGGCGAGCAGTACTTC. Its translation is CASSPIGRGEQYF.

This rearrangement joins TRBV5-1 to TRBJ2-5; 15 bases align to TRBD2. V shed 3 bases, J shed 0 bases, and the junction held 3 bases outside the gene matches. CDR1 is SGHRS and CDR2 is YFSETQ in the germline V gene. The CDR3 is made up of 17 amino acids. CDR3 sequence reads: CASSSGTSGGYQETQYF. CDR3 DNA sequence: TGCGCCAGCAGCTCAGGGACTAGCGGGGGGTACCAAGAGACCCAGTACTTC.

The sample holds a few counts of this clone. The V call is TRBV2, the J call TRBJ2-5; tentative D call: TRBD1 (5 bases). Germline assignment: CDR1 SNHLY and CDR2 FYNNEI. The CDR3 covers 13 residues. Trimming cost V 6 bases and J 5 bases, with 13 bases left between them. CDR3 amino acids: CASRQGQFETQYF. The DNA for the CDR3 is TGTGCCAGCAGACAAGGACAATTCGAGACCCAGTACTTC. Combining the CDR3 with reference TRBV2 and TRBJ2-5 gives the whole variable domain EPEVTQTPSHQVTQMGQEVILRCVPISNHLYFYWYRQILGQKVEFLVSFYNNEISEKSEIFDDQFSVERPDGSNFTLKIRSTKLEDSAMYFCASRQGQFETQYFGPGTRLLVL.

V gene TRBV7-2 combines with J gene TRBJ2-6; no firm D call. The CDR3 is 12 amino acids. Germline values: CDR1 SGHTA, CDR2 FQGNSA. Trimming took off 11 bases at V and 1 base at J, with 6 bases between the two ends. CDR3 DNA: TGTGCCGGATCGTCTGGGGCCAACGTCCTGACTTTC. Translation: CAGSSGANVLTF.

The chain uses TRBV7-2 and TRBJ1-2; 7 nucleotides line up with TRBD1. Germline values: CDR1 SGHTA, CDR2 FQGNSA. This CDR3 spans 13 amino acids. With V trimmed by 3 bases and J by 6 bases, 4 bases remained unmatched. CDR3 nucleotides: TGTGCCAGCAGCTTCTCTGGGACAGATGGCTACACCTTC. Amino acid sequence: CASSFSGTDGYTF.

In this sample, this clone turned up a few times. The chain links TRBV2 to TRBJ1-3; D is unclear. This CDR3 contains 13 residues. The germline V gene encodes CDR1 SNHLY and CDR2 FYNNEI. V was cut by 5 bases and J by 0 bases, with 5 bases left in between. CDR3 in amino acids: CASSPSSGNTIYF. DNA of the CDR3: TGTGCCAGCAGTCCTAGCTCTGGAAACACCATATATTTT.

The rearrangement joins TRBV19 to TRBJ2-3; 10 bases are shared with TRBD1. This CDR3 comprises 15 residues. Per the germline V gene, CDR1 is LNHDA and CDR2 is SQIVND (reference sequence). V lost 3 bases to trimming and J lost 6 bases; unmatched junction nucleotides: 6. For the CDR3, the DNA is TGTGCCAGTAGTATTCGACAGGGGGCTAGGGATACGCAGTATTTT. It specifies CASSIRQGARDTQYF.

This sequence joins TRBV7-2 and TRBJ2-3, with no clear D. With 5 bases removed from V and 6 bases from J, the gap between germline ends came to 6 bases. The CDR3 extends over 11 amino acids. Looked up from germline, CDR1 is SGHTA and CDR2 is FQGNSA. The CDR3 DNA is TGTGCCAGCAGCCAGGTGGATACGCAGTATTTT. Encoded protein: CASSQVDTQYF.